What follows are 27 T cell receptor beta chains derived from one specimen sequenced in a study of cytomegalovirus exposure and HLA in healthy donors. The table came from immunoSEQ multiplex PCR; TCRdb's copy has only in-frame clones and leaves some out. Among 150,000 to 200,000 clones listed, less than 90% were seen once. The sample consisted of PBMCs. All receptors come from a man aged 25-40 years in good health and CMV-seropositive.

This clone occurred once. Here the CDR3 reads CASSEGQGSSYEQYF. DNA of the CDR3: TGTGCCAGCAGTGAGGGACAGGGGAGCTCCTACGAGCAGTACTTC. This rearrangement joins TRBV6-1 to TRBJ2-7, with 10 bases aligning to TRBD1. Germline values: CDR1 MNHNS, CDR2 SASEGT. J gave up 0 bases and V 3 bases, and 2 bases lay outside the gene matches. This CDR3 has 15 amino acids.

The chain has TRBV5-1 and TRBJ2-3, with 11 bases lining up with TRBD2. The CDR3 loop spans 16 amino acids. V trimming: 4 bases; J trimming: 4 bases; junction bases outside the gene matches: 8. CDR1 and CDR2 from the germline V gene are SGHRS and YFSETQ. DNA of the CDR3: TGCGCCAGCAGCCCCCTAGCGGGGGGTGTCCCAGATACGCAGTATTTT. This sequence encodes CASSPLAGGVPDTQYF.

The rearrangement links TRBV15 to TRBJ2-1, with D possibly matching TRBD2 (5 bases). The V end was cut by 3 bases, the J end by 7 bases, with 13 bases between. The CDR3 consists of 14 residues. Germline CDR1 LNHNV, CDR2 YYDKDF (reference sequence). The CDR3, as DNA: TGTGCCACCAGCAGGCGGGCAATGGGTAATGAGCAGTTCTTC. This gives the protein CATSRRAMGNEQFF.

CDR3 DNA sequence: TGTGCCAGCAGCTTAGGGCTGTCGGAGGAGACCCAGTACTTC. Translation gives CASSLGLSEETQYF. The chain recombines TRBV7-2 with TRBJ2-5; no clear D. Trimming stripped 1 base from V and 5 bases from J, with 11 bases between. Germline CDR1 SGHTA, CDR2 FQGNSA. The CDR3 is 14 amino acids.

This CDR3 is CASSLLGVDAQYF. Here the CDR3 DNA reads TGTGCCAGCAGCTTGCTAGGGGTGGATGCGCAGTACTTC. This chain uses TRBV5-5 with TRBJ2-7, with D possibly TRBD1 on 5 matching bases. The length of the CDR3 is 13 residues. The germline V gene encodes CDR1 SGHKS and CDR2 YYEKEE (reference sequence). Trimming cost V 1 base and J 9 bases, with 14 bases left between them.

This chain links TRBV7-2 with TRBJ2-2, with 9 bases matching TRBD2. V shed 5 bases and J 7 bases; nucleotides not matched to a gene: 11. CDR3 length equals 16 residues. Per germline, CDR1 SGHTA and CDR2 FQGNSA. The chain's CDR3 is CASSPTSAGGIGELFF. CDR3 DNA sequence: TGTGCCAGCAGCCCGACCTCAGCGGGAGGAATCGGGGAGCTGTTTTTT.

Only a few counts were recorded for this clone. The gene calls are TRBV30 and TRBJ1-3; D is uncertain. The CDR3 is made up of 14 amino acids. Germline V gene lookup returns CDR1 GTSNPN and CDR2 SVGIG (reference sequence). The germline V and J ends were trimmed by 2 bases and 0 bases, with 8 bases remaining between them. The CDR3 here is CAWSLYSSGNTIYF. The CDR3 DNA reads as TGTGCCTGGAGTCTCTATAGCTCTGGAAACACCATATATTTT.

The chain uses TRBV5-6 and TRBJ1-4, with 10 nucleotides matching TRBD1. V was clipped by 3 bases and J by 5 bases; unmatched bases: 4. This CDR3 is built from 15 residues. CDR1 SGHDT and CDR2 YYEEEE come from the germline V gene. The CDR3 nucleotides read TGTGCCAGCAGCTCGGACAGGGGGATGAATGAAAAACTGTTTTTT. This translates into CASSSDRGMNEKLFF.

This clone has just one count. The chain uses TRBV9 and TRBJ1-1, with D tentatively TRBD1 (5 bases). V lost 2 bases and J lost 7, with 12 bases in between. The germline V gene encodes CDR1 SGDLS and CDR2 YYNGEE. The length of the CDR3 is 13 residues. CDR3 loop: CASSVGGEGEAFF. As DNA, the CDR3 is TGTGCCAGCAGCGTCGGGGGGGAGGGTGAAGCTTTCTTT.

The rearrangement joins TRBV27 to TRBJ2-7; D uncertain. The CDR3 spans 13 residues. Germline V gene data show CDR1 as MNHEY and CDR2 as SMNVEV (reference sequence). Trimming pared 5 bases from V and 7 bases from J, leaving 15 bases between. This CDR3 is CASSPQVSGEQYF. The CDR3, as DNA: TGTGCCAGCAGTCCCCAGGTTTCTGGGGAGCAGTACTTC.

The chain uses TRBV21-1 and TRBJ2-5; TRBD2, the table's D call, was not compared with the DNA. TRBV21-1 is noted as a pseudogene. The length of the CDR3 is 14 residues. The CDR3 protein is CASSKDGGEETQYF. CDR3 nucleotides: TGTGCCAGCAGCAAAGATGGCGGTGAAGAGACCCAGTACTTC.

The CDR3 reads CATRGGRNEKLFF. The CDR3 nucleotides are TGTGCCACCAGGGGGGGGAGAAATGAAAAACTGTTTTTT. The V gene is TRBV6-5, the J gene TRBJ1-4, with TRBD1 matching 7 bases. J gave up 5 bases and V 10 bases, and 7 bases lay outside the gene matches. This CDR3 is 13 amino acids long. The germline CDR1 and CDR2 sequences are MNHEY and SVGAGI.

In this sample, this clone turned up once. The CDR3 region is CASSLAGVTEAFF. For the CDR3, the DNA is TGTGCCAGCAGCTTGGCCGGGGTAACTGAAGCTTTCTTT. The V gene is TRBV5-6, the J gene TRBJ1-1; no clear D gene. The CDR3 sequence is 13 residues long. Germline CDR1 reads SGHDT; CDR2 reads YYEEEE. V was shortened by 0 bases and J by 5 bases, with 8 bases between the two germline ends.

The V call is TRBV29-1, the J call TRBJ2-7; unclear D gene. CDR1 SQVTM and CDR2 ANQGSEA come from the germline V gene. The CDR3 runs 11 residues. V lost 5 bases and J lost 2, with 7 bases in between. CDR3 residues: CSVQVAYEQYF. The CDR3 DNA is TGCAGCGTTCAGGTCGCCTACGAGCAGTACTTC.

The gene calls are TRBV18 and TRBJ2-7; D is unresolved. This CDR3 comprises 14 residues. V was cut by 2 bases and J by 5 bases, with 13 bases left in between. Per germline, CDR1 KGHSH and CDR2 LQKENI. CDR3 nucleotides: TGTGCCAGCTCACCAGAGGCTAGAGAGAACGAGCAGTACTTC. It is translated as CASSPEARENEQYF.

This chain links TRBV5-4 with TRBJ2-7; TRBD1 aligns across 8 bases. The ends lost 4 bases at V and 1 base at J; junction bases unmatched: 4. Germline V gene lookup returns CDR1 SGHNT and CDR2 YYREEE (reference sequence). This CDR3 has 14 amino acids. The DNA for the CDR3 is TGTGCCAGCAGCGCAGGACAGGGTTCCTACGAGCAGTACTTC. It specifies CASSAGQGSYEQYF.

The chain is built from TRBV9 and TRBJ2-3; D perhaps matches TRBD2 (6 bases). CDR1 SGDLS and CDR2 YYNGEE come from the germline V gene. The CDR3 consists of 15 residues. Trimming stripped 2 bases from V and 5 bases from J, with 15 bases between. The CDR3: CASSVGDWARDTQYF. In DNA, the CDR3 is TGTGCCAGCAGCGTTGGGGACTGGGCGCGAGATACGCAGTATTTT.

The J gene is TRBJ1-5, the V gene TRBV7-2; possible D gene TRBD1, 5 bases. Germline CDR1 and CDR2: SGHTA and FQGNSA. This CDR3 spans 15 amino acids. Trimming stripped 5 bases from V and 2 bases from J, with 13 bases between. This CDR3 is CASSAQVQGNQPQHF. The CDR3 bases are TGTGCCAGCAGCGCACAGGTTCAGGGCAATCAGCCCCAGCATTTT.

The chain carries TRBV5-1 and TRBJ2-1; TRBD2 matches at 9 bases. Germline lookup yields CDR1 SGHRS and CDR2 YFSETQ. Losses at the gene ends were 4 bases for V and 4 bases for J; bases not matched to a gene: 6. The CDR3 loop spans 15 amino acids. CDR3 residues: CASSAASGEYNEQFF. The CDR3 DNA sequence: TGCGCCAGCAGCGCAGCTAGCGGGGAGTACAATGAGCAGTTCTTC. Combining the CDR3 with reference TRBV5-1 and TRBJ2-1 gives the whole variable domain KAGVTQTPRYLIKTRGQQVTLSCSPISGHRSVSWYQQTPGQGLQFLFEYFSETQRNKGNFPGRFSGRQFSNSRSEMNVSTLELGDSALYLCASSAASGEYNEQFFGPGTRLTVL.

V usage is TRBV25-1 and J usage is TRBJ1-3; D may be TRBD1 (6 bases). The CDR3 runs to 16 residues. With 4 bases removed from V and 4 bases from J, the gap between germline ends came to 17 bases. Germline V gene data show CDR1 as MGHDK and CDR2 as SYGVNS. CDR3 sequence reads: CASSGPTGFSGNTIYF. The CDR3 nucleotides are TGTGCCAGCAGTGGCCCCACAGGGTTTTCGGGAAACACCATATATTTT.

CDR3 sequence: CASSPSARGGAYEQYF. The CDR3 nucleotides are TGTGCCAGCAGCCCGTCCGCCCGGGGGGGGGCTTACGAGCAGTACTTC. The rearrangement uses TRBV7-6 and TRBJ2-7; 8 bases align to TRBD2. This CDR3 is 16 amino acids long. The V gene end was trimmed by 5 bases and the J gene end by 4 bases; junction bases not matched to a gene: 13. In germline, CDR1 is SGHVS, CDR2 FNYEAQ.

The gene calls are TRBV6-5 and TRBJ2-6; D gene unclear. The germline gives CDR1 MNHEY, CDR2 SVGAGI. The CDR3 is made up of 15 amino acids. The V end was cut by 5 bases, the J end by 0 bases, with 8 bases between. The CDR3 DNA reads TGTGCCAGCAGTCCAGTTCCCTCTGGGGCCAACGTCCTGACTTTC. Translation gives CASSPVPSGANVLTF.

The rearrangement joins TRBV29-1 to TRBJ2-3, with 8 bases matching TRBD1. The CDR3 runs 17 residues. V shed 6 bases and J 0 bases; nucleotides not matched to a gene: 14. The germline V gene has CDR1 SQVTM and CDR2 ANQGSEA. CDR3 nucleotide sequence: TGCAGCGTGACCCCACAGGGGGGTTTCACTAGCACAGATACGCAGTATTTT. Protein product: CSVTPQGGFTSTDTQYF.

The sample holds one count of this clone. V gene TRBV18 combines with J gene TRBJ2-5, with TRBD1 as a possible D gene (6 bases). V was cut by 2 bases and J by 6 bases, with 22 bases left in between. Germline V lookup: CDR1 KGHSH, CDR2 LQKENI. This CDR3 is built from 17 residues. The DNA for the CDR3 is TGTGCCAGCTCACCAGACCCCTTGGACAGCGACCGACAGACCCAGTACTTC. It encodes CASSPDPLDSDRQTQYF.

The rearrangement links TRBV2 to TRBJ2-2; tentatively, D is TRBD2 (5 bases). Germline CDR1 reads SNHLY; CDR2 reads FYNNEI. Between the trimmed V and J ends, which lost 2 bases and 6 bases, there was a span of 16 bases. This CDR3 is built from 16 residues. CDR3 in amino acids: CASSESGSLMAGELFF. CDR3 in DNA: TGTGCCAGCAGTGAATCGGGAAGTCTGATGGCCGGGGAGCTGTTTTTT.

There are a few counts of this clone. DNA for the CDR3: TGCGCCAGCAGACGGACCGCCGCGGGCGATCAGCCCCAGCATTTT. Amino acids: CASRRTAAGDQPQHF. The chain employs TRBV4-1 and TRBJ1-5; D is unresolved. The CDR3 is 15 amino acids. V lost 6 bases and J 5 bases, leaving 17 bases between the germline ends. The germline gives CDR1 MGHRA, CDR2 YSYEKL.

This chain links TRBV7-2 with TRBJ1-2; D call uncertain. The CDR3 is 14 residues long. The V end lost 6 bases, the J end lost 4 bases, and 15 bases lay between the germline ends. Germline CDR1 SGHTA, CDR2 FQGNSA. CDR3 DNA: TGTGCCAGCAGGGGCGGCGGGTACTCCTATGGCTACACCTTC. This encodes CASRGGGYSYGYTF. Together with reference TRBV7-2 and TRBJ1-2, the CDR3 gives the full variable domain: GAGVSQSPSNKVTEKGKDVELRCDPISGHTALYWYRQSLGQGLEFLIYFQGNSAPDKSGLPSDRFSAERTGGSVSTLTIQRTQQEDSAVYLCASRGGGYSYGYTFGSGTRLTVV.